The T cell receptor beta chain under discussion was sequenced for a study of T cell responses to AZD1222 COVID-19 vaccine. Study information: Researchers grouped second doses given at about 4 or about 12 weeks into one pool. Study-level results: Clonal diversity was possibly underestimated; the donors were predominantly white British and more often female. At baseline, seropositivity was found in only a handful of AZD1222 recipients.

This CDR3 comprises 14 residues. Per germline, CDR1 SEHNR and CDR2 FQNEAQ (reference sequence). Trimming took 1 base from V and 2 from J; bases not matched to a gene: 0. Sequenced by immunoSEQ multiplex PCR; TCRdb stores in-frame clones only, minus some. Here the sample spans some 130,000 clones, roughly 89% being singletons. There are a few counts of this clone. As yet, its antigen is unknown. This TCR was recovered from an adult in good health. The genes are TRBV7-9 and TRBJ2-3; 7 bases match TRBD1. Sequences were derived from peripheral blood, sampled on day 0 of AZD1222 vaccination. CDR3 nucleotide sequence: TGTGCCAGCAGCTTAGAGGGGGCCACAGATACGCAGTATTTT. It is translated as CASSLEGATDTQYF.